The 13 T cell receptor beta chains below come from one sample, sequenced in a study of cytomegalovirus exposure and HLA in healthy donors. Researchers ran the PCR with 60 Vbeta and 13 Jbeta primers. The repertoire was sequenced with immunoSEQ multiplex PCR; TCRdb's copy has only in-frame clones and lacks some. The record lists 180,000 or so clones, of which the ten most abundant hold around 0.7%. Sequencing was performed on PBMCs. Source of these receptors: a boy younger than 18 in good health and CMV-seronegative.

The V and J genes are TRBV6-1 and TRBJ2-2; 8 bases map to TRBD2. The CDR3 is 14 residues long. The junction had 3 bases not matched to a gene; V was cut back by 4 bases and J by 5 bases. Germline CDR1 reads MNHNS; CDR2 reads SASEGT. DNA for the CDR3: TGTGCCAGCAGTGTTGAGCGGGGGACCGGGGAGCTGTTTTTT. This gives the protein CASSVERGTGELFF.

The CDR3 here is CASSQAPAGSGVGGGTDTQYF. The CDR3 bases are TGTGCCAGCAGCCAAGCCCCGGCGGGTAGCGGGGTGGGAGGCGGCACAGATACGCAGTATTTT. This chain connects TRBV4-2 to TRBJ2-3; 8 bases map to TRBD2. The CDR3 length is 21 residues. Trimming took 1 base from V and 1 from J; bases not matched to a gene: 19. Germline V gives CDR1 LGHNA, CDR2 YNFKEQ.

J is TRBJ2-7 and V is TRBV28, with TRBD1 identical over 7 bases. Germline assignment: CDR1 MDHEN and CDR2 SYDVKM. After removal of 5 bases from V and 3 bases from J, the junction contained 10 bases not matched to a gene. There are 15 residues in the CDR3. The CDR3 is CASSGMDRFIYEQYF. The CDR3 region has the DNA TGTGCCAGCAGTGGGATGGACAGGTTTATCTACGAGCAGTACTTC. Full variable domain (rest looked up from reference TRBV28 and TRBJ2-7): DVKVTQSSRYLVKRTGEKVFLECVQDMDHENMFWYRQDPGLGLRLIYFSYDVKMKEKGDIPEGYSVSREKKERFSLILESASTNQTSMYLCASSGMDRFIYEQYFGPGTRLTVT.

This chain uses TRBV7-8 with TRBJ1-1, with a weak D call TRBD1 (6 bases). The CDR3 sequence is 15 residues long. Germline V lookup: CDR1 SGHVS, CDR2 FQNEAQ. Trimming removed 3 bases from V and 10 bases from J, with 21 bases in between. The CDR3 protein is CASSFRGRGIAGAFF. CDR3 DNA: TGTGCCAGCAGCTTCAGGGGTAGGGGTATAGCCGGAGCTTTCTTT.

V is TRBV30 and J is TRBJ1-4; D is ambiguous. V was shortened by 0 bases and J by 12 bases, with 11 bases between the two germline ends. The CDR3 length is 12 residues. CDR1 and CDR2 from the germline V gene are GTSNPN and SVGIG (reference sequence). The CDR3, as DNA: TGTGCCTGGAGTGTAAAGCCCGCCGAACTGTTTTTT. It yields the protein CAWSVKPAELFF. Full variable domain (missing parts from reference TRBV30 and TRBJ1-4): SQTIHQWPATLVQPVGSPLSLECTVEGTSNPNLYWYRQAAGRGLQLLFYSVGIGQISSEVPQNLSASRPQDRQFILSSKKLLLSDSGFYLCAWSVKPAELFFGSGTQLSVL.

In DNA, the CDR3 is TGTGCCAGCAGCTTAGCCGGCGGGGATGGCTACACCTTC. It is translated as CASSLAGGDGYTF. The J gene is TRBJ1-2, the V gene TRBV7-3; no clear D. The germline gives CDR1 SGHTA, CDR2 FQGTGA. Trimming removed 2 bases from V and 6 bases from J, with 10 bases in between. This CDR3 is 13 amino acids long.

The rearrangement joins TRBV14 to TRBJ1-2; the D is unclear. The ends were cut back, 1 base at V and 6 bases at J, with 9 bases in the middle. Looked up from germline, CDR1 is SGHDN and CDR2 is FVKESK. CDR3 length equals 13 residues. The CDR3 DNA is TGTGCCAGCAGCCAAGTCAGGAATCATGGCTACACCTTC. It encodes CASSQVRNHGYTF.

On this clone: This specimen includes other DNA sequences encoding the same CDR3. The chain links TRBV6-5 to TRBJ2-2; D unclear. The CDR3 extends over 11 amino acids. The germline V and J ends were trimmed by 7 bases and 5 bases, with 5 bases remaining between them. Germline values: CDR1 MNHEY, CDR2 SVGAGI. CDR3 in amino acids: CASKTTGELFF. Written as DNA, the CDR3 is TGTGCCAGCAAGACAACCGGGGAGCTGTTTTTT.

The chain joins TRBV7-3 to TRBJ2-3, with 7 bases aligning to TRBD1. CDR1 SGHTA and CDR2 FQGTGA come from the germline V gene. There are 19 residues in the CDR3. Trimming cost V 1 base and J 0 bases; bases outside gene matches: 13. CDR3 sequence reads: CASSLMGRRDRLSTDTQYF. CDR3 sequence (DNA): TGTGCCAGCAGCTTAATGGGCCGCCGGGACAGACTTAGCACAGATACGCAGTATTTT.

The chain carries TRBV7-9 and TRBJ2-7; perhaps TRBD1 as D (6 bases). Germline lookup yields CDR1 SEHNR and CDR2 FQNEAQ (reference sequence). V was cut by 11 bases and J by 2 bases, with 22 bases left in between. The CDR3 has 15 residues. The CDR3 sequence: CAWTKPGQNAYEQYF. CDR3 sequence (DNA): TGTGCCTGGACGAAACCGGGACAAAACGCCTACGAGCAGTACTTC.

V gene TRBV5-6 combines with J gene TRBJ2-2; D remains ambiguous. Germline V lookup: CDR1 SGHDT, CDR2 YYEEEE. V was trimmed by 1 base and J by 1 base, leaving 14 bases between them. The CDR3 runs 17 residues. CDR3: CASSLLSRFLNTGELFF. CDR3 DNA sequence: TGTGCCAGCAGCTTGCTCTCTCGGTTCTTGAACACCGGGGAGCTGTTTTTT.

Remarks on this clone: The sample has other DNA sequences that encode this CDR3 too. The chain recombines TRBV6-1 with TRBJ2-1; 9 bases line up with TRBD2. J was trimmed by 6 bases and V by 3 bases; bases with no gene match: 12. The CDR3 loop spans 17 amino acids. Germline values: CDR1 MNHNS, CDR2 SASEGT. CDR3 in amino acids: CASSDRGGALATNEQFF. For the CDR3, the DNA is TGTGCCAGCAGTGATCGCGGGGGGGCTCTGGCCACCAATGAGCAGTTCTTC.

The chain employs TRBV10-3 and TRBJ2-2; a weak D match, TRBD1 (5 bases). V was shortened by 3 bases and J by 3 bases, with 5 bases between the two germline ends. Germline V gives CDR1 ENHRY, CDR2 SYGVKD. The CDR3 runs 13 residues. The CDR3 protein is CAISDRDTGELFF. DNA of the CDR3: TGTGCCATCAGTGACAGGGACACCGGGGAGCTGTTTTTT.